This TCR beta chain originates from a study of T cell repertoires and HLA-DP antigens. Study-level information: The donors, ranging 18-to-29 to 60-to-69 years, included a couple of males and one female. DNA input averaged approximately 220 ng in sorted CD137+CD4+ and 1,200 ng in pre-culture CD4+. General observations from the study: Against one allele, clones undetected before culture averaged around 40%; against the other, 50.6%.

The primer mix covered 54 TRBV segments and 13 TRBJ segments. Libraries were prepared by immunoSEQ multiplex PCR; TCRdb keeps only in-frame clonotypes and omits some of them. The sample holds some 110,000 clones; 80% to 95% are singletons and the top ten take over 0.25%. The germline V gene encodes CDR1 SGHTA and CDR2 FQGNSA. This CDR3 contains 15 residues. Trimming pared 1 base from V and 4 bases from J, leaving 13 bases between. Notes on this clone: No antigen is known for it.

The chain links TRBV7-2 to TRBJ2-5; weak D call: TRBD2 (7 bases). The sample was CD4+ T cells from PBMCs. This TCR derives from a woman under 30 in good health and CMV-seronegative. The CDR3 here is CASSLEGGPAETQYF. For the CDR3, the DNA is TGTGCCAGCAGCTTAGAGGGGGGGCCAGCAGAGACCCAGTACTTC.